Here is one TCR beta chain with its context. The entry originates in a study of T cells after yellow fever vaccination. V lost 4 bases to trimming and J lost 5 bases, with 15 bases between them. Germline V gene lookup returns CDR1 KGHSH and CDR2 LQKENI. The CDR3 has 16 amino acids. A process of 5'RACE template switching, which added a universal primer site and UMIs, was used to make TCR cDNA. TCRdb re-analysed the 5' RACE reads in MiXCR, keeping a single row per CDR3 protein. Of about 340,000 distinct CDR3 sequences in the sample, approximately 4.2% were seen once. The sequence was collected from a man aged 18 to 29 who received the YFV17D yellow fever vaccine. The material was PBMCs, obtained 5 days after the yellow fever booster vaccination. The J gene is TRBJ1-6, the V gene TRBV18; D is ambiguous. CDR3 coding DNA: TGTGCCAGCTCACTGCGGTCCGGACGGGATAATTCACCCCTCCACTTT. As protein: CASSLRSGRDNSPLHF.